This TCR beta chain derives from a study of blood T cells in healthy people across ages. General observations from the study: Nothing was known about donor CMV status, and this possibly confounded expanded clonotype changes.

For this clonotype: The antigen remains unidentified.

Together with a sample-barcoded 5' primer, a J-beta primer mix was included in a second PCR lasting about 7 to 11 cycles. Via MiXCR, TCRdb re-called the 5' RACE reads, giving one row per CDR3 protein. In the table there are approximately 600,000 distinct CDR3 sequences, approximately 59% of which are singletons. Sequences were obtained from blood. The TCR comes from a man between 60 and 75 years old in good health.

CDR3 residues: CATSRDGERTEQFF. The CDR3 DNA sequence: TGTGCCACCAGCAGAGATGGGGAGCGGACTGAGCAGTTCTTC. This rearrangement joins TRBV15 to TRBJ2-1, with D possibly TRBD2 on 5 matching bases. V shed 0 bases and J shed 9 bases, with 12 bases lying between them. The CDR3 loop spans 14 amino acids. Germline assignment: CDR1 LNHNV and CDR2 YYDKDF (reference sequence). The variable domain in full, with the rest retrieved from reference TRBV15 and TRBJ2-1, is DAMVIQNPRYQVTQFGKPVTLSCSQTLNHNVMYWYQQKSSQAPKLLFHYYDKDFNNEADTPDNFQSRRPNTSFCFLDIRSPGLGDTAMYLCATSRDGERTEQFFGPGTRLTVL.